The 21 T cell receptor beta chains below come from one sample, sequenced in a study of T cell changes during pregnancy in multiple sclerosis. Assay used: immunoSEQ multiplex PCR; TCRdb lists only in-frame clones, some missing. Of fewer than 65,000 clones in the sample, around 90% were seen once. Sequenced here: CD8+ T cells from peripheral blood mononuclear cells, sampled after pregnancy. The receptors stem from a female donor with multiple sclerosis, enrolled in a pregnancy study.

This chain uses TRBV5-1 with TRBJ2-7; 8 bases are a match to TRBD1. V shed 2 bases and J 5 bases; nucleotides not matched to a gene: 3. The CDR3 has 13 amino acids. CDR1 and CDR2 (germline): SGHRS, YFSETQ. The CDR3 region is CASSFRGQHEQYF. In DNA, the CDR3 is TGCGCCAGCAGCTTCAGGGGGCAACACGAGCAGTACTTC.

The rearrangement joins TRBV7-8 to TRBJ2-7; maybe TRBD2 (6 bases). V was clipped by 5 bases and J by 5 bases, with 16 bases between them. Germline V gene sequence: CDR1 SGHVS, CDR2 FQNEAQ. The CDR3 extends over 14 amino acids. CDR3 residues: CASSPRLVPDEQYF. CDR3 sequence (DNA): TGTGCCAGCAGCCCCCGACTAGTTCCCGACGAGCAGTACTTC.

The V call is TRBV15, the J call TRBJ1-1; D not resolved. The V gene lost 0 bases and the J gene lost 1 base, with 9 bases spanning the gap. The germline V gene encodes CDR1 LNHNV and CDR2 YYDKDF (reference sequence). The CDR3 is 15 amino acids. Here the CDR3 DNA reads TGTGCCACCAGCAGAGATGGTGCAGGGAACACTGAAGCTTTCTTT. Protein sequence: CATSRDGAGNTEAFF. The full variable domain, completed using reference TRBV15 and TRBJ1-1, is DAMVIQNPRYQVTQFGKPVTLSCSQTLNHNVMYWYQQKSSQAPKLLFHYYDKDFNNEADTPDNFQSRRPNTSFCFLDIRSPGLGDTAMYLCATSRDGAGNTEAFFGQGTRLTVV.

V usage is TRBV29-1 and J usage is TRBJ2-5; the match to TRBD1 covers 11 bases. The tail of the sequence fits TRBJ2-7 better, so the J call may be wrong. CDR1 is SQVTM and CDR2 is ANQGSEA in the germline V gene. This CDR3 is built from 14 residues. CDR3 DNA: TGCAGCGTTGGAGGGACAGGGGGACCGAACGAGCAGTACTTC. Protein product: CSVGGTGGPNEQYF.

The V call is TRBV2, the J call TRBJ1-6; tentative D call: TRBD1 (5 bases). Germline values: CDR1 SNHLY, CDR2 FYNNEI. V lost 2 bases, J lost 7 bases, and 9 bases lay in between. The CDR3 extends over 14 amino acids. Here the CDR3 reads CASSERGGNSPLHF. CDR3 in DNA: TGTGCCAGCAGTGAACGGGGGGGGAATTCACCCCTCCACTTT. The whole variable domain, filled in from reference TRBV2 and TRBJ1-6, reads EPEVTQTPSHQVTQMGQEVILRCVPISNHLYFYWYRQILGQKVEFLVSFYNNEISEKSEIFDDQFSVERPDGSNFTLKIRSTKLEDSAMYFCASSERGGNSPLHFGNGTRLTVT.

V usage is TRBV27 and J usage is TRBJ1-4; D not certain. CDR1 and CDR2 from the germline V gene are MNHEY and SMNVEV (reference sequence). The V and J ends lost 6 bases and 4 bases respectively, with 6 bases between them. The CDR3 is made up of 12 amino acids. As DNA, the CDR3 is TGTGCCAGCAGGAGTCATAATGAAAAACTGTTTTTT. Its protein product is CASRSHNEKLFF. The variable domain in full, completed from reference TRBV27 and TRBJ1-4, reads EAQVTQNPRYLITVTGKKLTVTCSQNMNHEYMSWYRQDPGLGLRQIYYSMNVEVTDKGDVPEGYKVSRKEKRNFPLILESPSPNQTSLYFCASRSHNEKLFFGSGTQLSVL.

The rearrangement links TRBV7-2 to TRBJ2-5; TRBD1 matches 12 bases. This CDR3 contains 15 residues. V lost 5 bases and J lost 5; bases outside the gene matches: 6. CDR1 and CDR2 from the germline V gene are SGHTA and FQGNSA. The CDR3 DNA sequence: TGTGCCAGCAGCACCGGGACAGGGGGCGCGGAGACCCAGTACTTC. Translating it yields CASSTGTGGAETQYF.

The chain is built from TRBV10-1 and TRBJ1-6, with D possibly matching TRBD1 (6 bases). V dropped 0 bases and J dropped 8 bases, with 8 bases sitting between them. The length of the CDR3 is 14 residues. Germline V gene sequence: CDR1 WNHNN, CDR2 SYGVQD (reference sequence). In nucleotides, the CDR3 is TGCGCCAGCAGTGAGTCGGGGGCGGATTCACCCCTCCACTTT. This encodes CASSESGADSPLHF.

The chain is built from TRBV7-9 and TRBJ2-7; TRBD1 agrees at 7 bases. The CDR3 has 14 amino acids. CDR1 and CDR2 from the germline V gene are SEHNR and FQNEAQ (reference sequence). V was pared by 5 bases and J by 2 bases, with 6 bases of the junction left unmatched. The CDR3 reads CASSPRDRAYEQYF. CDR3 DNA sequence: TGTGCCAGCAGCCCTCGGGACAGAGCCTACGAGCAGTACTTC.

V and J are TRBV9 and TRBJ2-5; D is possibly TRBD2 (7 bases). The CDR3 runs to 13 residues. V lost 7 bases, J lost 1 base, and 11 bases lay in between. Germline V lookup: CDR1 SGDLS, CDR2 YYNGEE. The CDR3 spells CASGGASQETQYF. DNA for the CDR3: TGTGCCAGCGGGGGGGCTTCCCAAGAGACCCAGTACTTC.

The chain couples TRBV7-6 to TRBJ2-7; 10 nucleotides line up with TRBD2. CDR3 length: 14 amino acids. Germline V gives CDR1 SGHVS, CDR2 FNYEAQ. The V and J ends lost 5 bases and 13 bases, in that order; junction bases with no gene match: 14. The CDR3 loop reads CASSPLAGDLLTYF. DNA for the CDR3: TGTGCCAGCAGCCCGCTAGCGGGGGACCTACTTACTTACTTC.

The chain carries TRBV29-1 and TRBJ2-3; possibly TRBD2 for D (5 bases). Trimming left V 2 bases short and J 10 bases short, with 13 bases between. The CDR3 consists of 12 residues. In germline, CDR1 is SQVTM, CDR2 ANQGSEA. CDR3 in DNA: TGCAGCGTTGAAAACGGAGAGGGCCCGCAGTATTTT. It translates to CSVENGEGPQYF.

V gene TRBV9 combines with J gene TRBJ1-4; TRBD1 matches at 7 bases. The J segment lost 6 bases and the V segment lost 4 bases, leaving 9 bases of the junction unmatched. Germline CDR1 is SGDLS and CDR2 is YYNGEE. CDR3 length: 15 residues. The CDR3 reads CASSPPTGFYEKLFF. DNA of the CDR3: TGTGCCAGCAGCCCCCCGACAGGGTTTTATGAAAAACTGTTTTTT.

The chain recombines TRBV5-6 with TRBJ1-2; D perhaps matches TRBD1 (5 bases). Germline V gives CDR1 SGHDT, CDR2 YYEEEE. The length of the CDR3 is 14 residues. Trimming left V 0 bases short and J 3 bases short, with 9 bases between. The chain's CDR3 is CASSLGQGDYGYTF. CDR3 sequence (DNA): TGTGCCAGCAGCTTGGGGCAGGGCGACTATGGCTACACCTTC. The whole variable domain, filled in from reference TRBV5-6 and TRBJ1-2, reads DAGVTQSPTHLIKTRGQQVTLRCSPKSGHDTVSWYQQALGQGPQFIFQYYEEEERQRGNFPDRFSGHQFPNYSSELNVNALLLGDSALYLCASSLGQGDYGYTFGSGTRLTVV.

The chain combines TRBV2 with TRBJ1-3; D is unresolved. Germline V gene sequence: CDR1 SNHLY, CDR2 FYNNEI. V gave up 7 bases and J gave up 2 bases, with 18 bases separating them. This CDR3 has 16 residues. The CDR3 sequence is CASIFPGPDTGNTIYF. In DNA, the CDR3 is TGTGCCAGCATTTTCCCAGGCCCTGACACTGGAAACACCATATATTTT.

V is TRBV5-6 and J is TRBJ2-5; no definite D call. V lost 0 bases and J 5 bases, leaving 5 bases between the germline ends. Germline V gene sequence: CDR1 SGHDT, CDR2 YYEEEE. The CDR3 is 12 residues long. The chain's CDR3 is CASSLASETQYF. The DNA of the CDR3 is TGTGCCAGCAGCTTGGCTTCTGAGACCCAGTACTTC.

The chain combines TRBV2 with TRBJ2-6; TRBD1 matches at 10 bases. The V gene end was trimmed by 6 bases and the J gene end by 1 base; junction bases not matched to a gene: 9. This CDR3 is 18 amino acids long. Germline CDR1 is SNHLY and CDR2 is FYNNEI. The CDR3 DNA follows: TGTGCCAGCAGCAAATGGGGGACAGGGGTTTCTGGGGCCAACGTCCTGACTTTC. Translated, it gives CASSKWGTGVSGANVLTF.

The chain carries TRBV7-3 and TRBJ2-1, with D possibly TRBD2 on 7 matching bases. CDR1 SGHTA and CDR2 FQGTGA come from the germline V gene. The CDR3 loop spans 13 amino acids. The ends were cut back, 5 bases at V and 8 bases at J, with 13 bases in the middle. The CDR3 spells CASSLGGPHEQFF. The DNA of the CDR3 is TGTGCCAGCAGCCTGGGGGGGCCCCATGAGCAGTTCTTC.

The chain recombines TRBV13 with TRBJ2-7; TRBD2 agrees at 7 bases. The J segment lost 3 bases and the V segment lost 5 bases, leaving 7 bases of the junction unmatched. Germline V gene data show CDR1 as PRHDT and CDR2 as FYEKMQ (reference sequence). CDR3 length: 14 residues. The CDR3 reads CASSPGTGGYEQYF. CDR3 in DNA: TGTGCCAGCAGCCCGGGGACGGGGGGCTACGAGCAGTACTTC.

The gene calls are TRBV25-1 and TRBJ2-1; 13 positions agree with TRBD2. The CDR3 contains 15 residues. V dropped 4 bases and J dropped 8; count of bases not matched to a gene: 5. The V gene's germline CDR1 is MGHDK and CDR2 SYGVNS. The CDR3 sequence is CASSVRLAGGHEQFF. The DNA of the CDR3 is TGTGCCAGCAGTGTGAGACTAGCGGGGGGCCATGAGCAGTTCTTC.

This chain uses TRBV19 with TRBJ2-7; 8 bases are shared with TRBD2. Germline V gene sequence: CDR1 LNHDA, CDR2 SQIVND (reference sequence). Losses at the gene ends were 7 bases for V and 2 bases for J; bases not matched to a gene: 7. This CDR3 spans 14 amino acids. The CDR3 DNA reads TGTGCCAGTACCCCGGGAGGGGGGGCCTACGAGCAGTACTTC. This gives the protein CASTPGGGAYEQYF.